A single sample is the source of the 17 T cell receptor beta chains below, sequenced in a study of tumor and adjacent non-tumor tissue in lung cancer. No cell sorting was done before RNA was extracted from the tissue. Distant lung tissue was collected more than 3 cm away from the tumor edge. A modified ARM-PCR protocol with three rounds of nested PCR amplified TCRbeta. One entry per CDR3 protein, called by TCRdb with MiXCR from the multiplex PCR reads. Counted here are 75,000 to 80,000 distinct CDR3 sequences, around 76% occurring once; the ten biggest clones make up less than 50%. Sequencing was performed on distant non-tumor lung tissue. These receptors were taken from a man between 65 and 85 years old with non-small cell lung cancer.

The rearrangement joins TRBV7-3 to TRBJ2-3, with a tentative D call TRBD2 (6 bases). This CDR3 is 15 amino acids long. Germline V gene data show CDR1 as SGHTA and CDR2 as FQGTGA. Trimming shortened V by 9 bases and J by 4 bases, and 20 bases separated the two germline ends. The CDR3 DNA reads TGTGCCAGTAAAAAAATAGGTAGCGGAGCAGATACGCAGTATTTT. Protein: CASKKIGSGADTQYF.

This clonotype appeared a few times. This chain joins TRBV7-9 and TRBJ1-5; D possibly corresponds to TRBD1 (6 bases). V was trimmed by 7 bases and J by 3 bases, leaving 7 bases between them. Looked up from germline, CDR1 is SEHNR and CDR2 is FQNEAQ (reference sequence). The CDR3 consists of 12 residues. In DNA form, the CDR3 reads TGTGCCAGCAACAGGGACAATCAGCCCCAGCATTTT. Amino acids: CASNRDNQPQHF. Full variable domain (outside the CDR3, taken from reference TRBV7-9 and TRBJ1-5): DTGVSQNPRHKITKRGQNVTFRCDPISEHNRLYWYRQTLGQGPEFLTYFQNEAQLEKSRLLSDRFSAERPKGSFSTLEIQRTEQGDSAMYLCASNRDNQPQHFGDGTRLSIL.

This clonotype was counted once. The V gene is TRBV28, the J gene TRBJ2-6; weak D call: TRBD1 (5 bases). This CDR3 comprises 16 residues. CDR1 is MDHEN, CDR2 SYDVKM, per germline. V gave up 4 bases and J gave up 4 bases, with 14 bases separating them. CDR3 coding DNA: TGTGCCAGCAGTTCTCTCTGGGGCTCCGGGGCCAACGTCCTGACTTTC. This translates into CASSSLWGSGANVLTF.

Of note for this clonotype: The germline gene is not matched at one end of the junction; a read error may be the cause. The CDR3 region is CARRLTSGSTDTQYF. Here the CDR3 DNA reads TGTGCCAGGAGACTAACTAGCGGGAGCACCGATACACAGTATTTT. The V and J genes are TRBV6-5 and TRBJ2-3; 11 nucleotides agree with TRBD2. Germline V gene sequence: CDR1 MNHEY, CDR2 SVGAGI. This CDR3 contains 15 residues.

The chain links TRBV29-1 to TRBJ2-1; 9 positions agree with TRBD1. The CDR3 consists of 15 residues. CDR1 SQVTM and CDR2 ANQGSEA come from the germline V gene. The V and J ends lost 2 bases and 8 bases, in that order; junction bases with no gene match: 10. CDR3 in amino acids: CSVEFRGTGTYEQFF. The CDR3 DNA is TGCAGCGTTGAATTTCGCGGGACAGGGACCTATGAGCAGTTCTTC.

Regarding this clonotype: Likely a read error: the CDR3 ends without its conserved phenylalanine or tryptophan. The chain has TRBV5-4 and TRBJ2-1, with TRBD1 as a possible D gene (7 bases). The CDR3 is 16 residues long. In germline, CDR1 is SGHNT, CDR2 YYREEE (reference sequence). Trimming left V 7 bases short and J 9 bases short, with 26 bases between. In nucleotides, the CDR3 is TGTGCCAGCGGCGGGATGGGGGGCAACAACAGGGGTGAGCAGTTCCTC. It yields the protein CASGGMGGNNRGEQFL.

As to this clonotype: The junction shows a germline mismatch at one end, possibly a read error. V is TRBV11-3 and J is TRBJ2-3; possibly TRBD2 for D (5 bases). Germline-derived CDR1 and CDR2 are SGHNT and YENEEA. The CDR3 has 14 residues. The CDR3 bases are TGTGCCAGCAGCCTCCTTTCTAGCACAGATACGCAGTTTTTT. This encodes CASSLLSSTDTQFF.

The table lists this clonotype with a few counts. The CDR3 end shows no conserved phenylalanine or tryptophan, and so a read error is likely. The limits of the CDR3 on the DNA are not certain, so only TCRdb's listed CDR3 is given. The genes are TRBV29-1 and TRBJ2-5; TRBD1, the table's D call, lacks a check against the DNA. A total of 16 residues make up the CDR3, ends included. Germline V gene sequence: CDR1 SQVTM, CDR2 ANQGSEA. CDR3 amino acids: CSAKPYLQTGQETQYY.

Turning to this clonotype: Relative to the germline gene, one junction end is altered; a read error may explain this. The chain carries TRBV10-2 and TRBJ2-2; TRBD2 matches 8 bases. CDR1 and CDR2 (germline): WSHSY, SAAADI. CDR3 length: 16 amino acids. The CDR3 DNA follows: TGCACCAGCAGACCAGACGGGGGGGGTACCACCGGGGAGCTGTTTTTT. Protein product: CTSRPDGGGTTGELFF.

Comment on this clonotype: Germline and junction disagree at one end, which may indicate a read error. The V gene is TRBV4-2, the J gene TRBJ1-5; no definite D call. From germline, CDR1 is LGHNA and CDR2 YNFKEQ. The CDR3 runs to 13 residues. CDR3 sequence (DNA): TGTGCCAGCATCCAAGGCTTAAATCAGTCCCAGCATTTT. This translates into CASIQGLNQSQHF.

The chain carries TRBV30 and TRBJ2-7; 9 nucleotides agree with TRBD1. Unmatched junction bases numbered 15, after V lost 5 bases and J lost 1 base. Per the germline V gene, CDR1 is GTSNPN and CDR2 is SVGIG (reference sequence). This CDR3 spans 17 amino acids. The CDR3 sequence is CAWRYPAGTGISYEQYF. CDR3 in DNA: TGTGCCTGGCGCTACCCAGCAGGGACAGGGATATCCTACGAGCAGTACTTC.

The chain joins TRBV6-6 to TRBJ1-1; 9 bases are shared with TRBD1. V lost 8 bases and J lost 6; bases outside the gene matches: 7. This CDR3 has 13 amino acids. The germline CDR1 and CDR2 sequences are MNHNY and SVGAGI (reference sequence). The chain's CDR3 is CASRGQGLSEAFF. In DNA, the CDR3 is TGTGCCAGCCGAGGACAGGGGTTGTCTGAAGCTTTCTTT.

Notes on this clonotype: A read error is possible here, since a much larger clone lies one base away. The chain employs TRBV12-3 or TRBV12-4 and TRBJ1-4, with no clear D. Trimming removed 5 bases from V and 16 bases from J, with 14 bases in between. The CDR3 length is 11 residues. For the CDR3, the DNA is TGTGCCAGCAGTCAACCCTTTTTCGGGTTTTTT. Protein: CASSQPFFGFF.

V and J are TRBV20-1 and TRBJ2-4; 9 bases fit TRBD2. This CDR3 is 14 amino acids long. V lost 6 bases and J lost 7; bases outside the gene matches: 10. Germline loops: CDR1 DFQATT, CDR2 SNEGSKA (reference sequence). The CDR3 sequence is CSAMAAGGSNIQYF. In DNA, the CDR3 is TGCAGTGCCATGGCCGCGGGGGGGTCGAACATTCAGTACTTC.

This clonotype showed up many times. V and J are TRBV6-1 and TRBJ1-1; no definite D call. The length of the CDR3 is 15 residues. Germline V CDR1 and CDR2: MNHNS, SASEGT. The V and J ends lost 3 bases and 7 bases respectively, with 18 bases between them. CDR3 in DNA: TGTGCCAGCAGTGACCCGAGAGGGCCGCGGCGTGAAGCTTTCTTT. Protein product: CASSDPRGPRREAFF.

Comment on this clonotype: A read error may account for a junction end that differs from germline. This chain's CDR3 is CASIRSIGPYNERFF. CDR3 sequence (DNA): TGTGCCAGCATTCGCTCGATTGGTCCCTACAATGAGCGGTTCTTC. The rearrangement uses TRBV6-5 and TRBJ2-1; D uncertain. This CDR3 spans 15 amino acids. The germline V gene has CDR1 MNHEY and CDR2 SVGAGI.

The chain recombines TRBV5-1 with TRBJ2-3, with D unclear. V dropped 0 bases and J dropped 2 bases, with 7 bases sitting between them. From germline, CDR1 is SGHRS and CDR2 YFSETQ. This CDR3 has 14 residues. This CDR3 reads CASSLGLPTDTQYF. The CDR3 region has the DNA TGCGCCAGCAGCTTGGGACTCCCCACAGATACGCAGTATTTT.